One T cell receptor (beta chain) is described in this entry. The data derive from a study of blood T cells in healthy people across ages. The V end lost 0 bases, the J end lost 11 bases, and 16 bases lay between the germline ends. The CDR3 runs 14 residues. Combining a sample-barcoded 5' primer with a J-beta primer mix, a second PCR ran for roughly 6 to 11 cycles. Via MiXCR, TCRdb re-called the 5' RACE reads, giving one row per CDR3 protein. The table records around 1,600,000 distinct CDR3 sequences, less than 45% of them present only once. The chain uses TRBV12-3 or TRBV12-4 and TRBJ1-2; tentatively, D is TRBD1 (5 bases). The TCR was taken from a woman between 18 and 29 years old in good health. Sequenced input: blood. CDR3 sequence reads: CASSLARGDGGYTF. The CDR3 DNA follows: TGTGCCAGCAGTTTAGCCCGCGGTGACGGGGGGTACACCTTC.